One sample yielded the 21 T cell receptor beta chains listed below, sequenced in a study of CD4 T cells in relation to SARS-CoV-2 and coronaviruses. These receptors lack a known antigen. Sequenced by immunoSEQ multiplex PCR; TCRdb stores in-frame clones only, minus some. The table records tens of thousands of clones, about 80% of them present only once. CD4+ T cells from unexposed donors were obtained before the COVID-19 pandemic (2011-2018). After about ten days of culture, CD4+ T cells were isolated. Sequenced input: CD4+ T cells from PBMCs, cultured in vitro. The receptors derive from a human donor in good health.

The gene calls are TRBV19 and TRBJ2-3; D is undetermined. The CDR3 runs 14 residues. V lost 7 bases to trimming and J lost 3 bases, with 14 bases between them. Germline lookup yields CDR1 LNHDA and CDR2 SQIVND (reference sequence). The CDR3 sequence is CASNVGYGTDTQYF. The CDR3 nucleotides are TGTGCCAGTAATGTGGGATACGGTACAGATACGCAGTATTTT. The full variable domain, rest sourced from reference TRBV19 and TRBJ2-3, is DGGITQSPKYLFRKEGQNVTLSCEQNLNHDAMYWYRQDPGQGLRLIYYSQIVNDFQKGDIAEGYSVSREKKESFPLTVTSAQKNPTAFYLCASNVGYGTDTQYFGPGTRLTVL.

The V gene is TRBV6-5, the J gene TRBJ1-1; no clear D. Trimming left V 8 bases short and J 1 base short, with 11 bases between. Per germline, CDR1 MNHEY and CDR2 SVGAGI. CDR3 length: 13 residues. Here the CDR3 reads CASLMASNTEAFF. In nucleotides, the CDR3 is TGTGCCAGCCTCATGGCCTCGAACACTGAAGCTTTCTTT.

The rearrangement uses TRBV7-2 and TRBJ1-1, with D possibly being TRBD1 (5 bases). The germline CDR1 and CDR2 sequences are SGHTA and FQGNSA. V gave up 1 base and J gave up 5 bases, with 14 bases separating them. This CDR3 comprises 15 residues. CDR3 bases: TGTGCCAGCAGCTTAGGTTCAGGGATGCGGACTGAAGCTTTCTTT. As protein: CASSLGSGMRTEAFF.

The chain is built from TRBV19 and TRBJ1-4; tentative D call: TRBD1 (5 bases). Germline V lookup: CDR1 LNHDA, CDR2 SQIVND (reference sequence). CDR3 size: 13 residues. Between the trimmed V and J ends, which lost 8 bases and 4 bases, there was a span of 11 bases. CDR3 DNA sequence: TGTGCCAGTTCCGAGGGGATTAATGAAAAACTGTTTTTT. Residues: CASSEGINEKLFF. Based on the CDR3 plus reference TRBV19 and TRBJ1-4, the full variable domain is DGGITQSPKYLFRKEGQNVTLSCEQNLNHDAMYWYRQDPGQGLRLIYYSQIVNDFQKGDIAEGYSVSREKKESFPLTVTSAQKNPTAFYLCASSEGINEKLFFGSGTQLSVL.

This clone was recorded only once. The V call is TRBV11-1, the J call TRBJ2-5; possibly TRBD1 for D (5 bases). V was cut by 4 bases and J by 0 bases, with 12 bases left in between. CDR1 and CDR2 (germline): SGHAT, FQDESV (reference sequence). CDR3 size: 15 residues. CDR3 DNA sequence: TGTGCCAGCAGCTCTACTCCAGGGTACCAAGAGACCCAGTACTTC. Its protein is CASSSTPGYQETQYF. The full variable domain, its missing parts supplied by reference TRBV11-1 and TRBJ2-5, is EAEVAQSPRYKITEKSQAVAFWCDPISGHATLYWYRQILGQGPELLVQFQDESVVDDSQLPKDRFSAERLKGVDSTLKIQPAELGDSAMYLCASSSTPGYQETQYFGPGTRLLVL.

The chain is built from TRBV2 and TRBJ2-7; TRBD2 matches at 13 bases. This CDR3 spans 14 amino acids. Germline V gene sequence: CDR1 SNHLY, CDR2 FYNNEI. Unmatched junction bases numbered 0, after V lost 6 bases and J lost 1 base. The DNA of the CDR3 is TGTGCCAGCAGGGGACTAGCGGGATCCTACGAGCAGTACTTC. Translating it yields CASRGLAGSYEQYF.

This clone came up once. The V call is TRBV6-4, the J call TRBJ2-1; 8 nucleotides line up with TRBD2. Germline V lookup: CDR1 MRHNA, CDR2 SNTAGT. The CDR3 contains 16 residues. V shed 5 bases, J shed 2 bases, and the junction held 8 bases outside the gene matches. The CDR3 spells CASSNLAGSTYNEQFF. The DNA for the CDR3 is TGTGCCAGCAGTAACTTAGCGGGAAGTACCTACAATGAGCAGTTCTTC.

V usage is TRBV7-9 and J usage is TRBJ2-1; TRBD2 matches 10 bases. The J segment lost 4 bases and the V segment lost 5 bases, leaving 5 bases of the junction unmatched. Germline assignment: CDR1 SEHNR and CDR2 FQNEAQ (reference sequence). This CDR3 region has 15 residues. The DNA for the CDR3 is TGTGCCAGCAGCCGTGAGCGGGAGGGTTACAATGAGCAGTTCTTC. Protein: CASSREREGYNEQFF.

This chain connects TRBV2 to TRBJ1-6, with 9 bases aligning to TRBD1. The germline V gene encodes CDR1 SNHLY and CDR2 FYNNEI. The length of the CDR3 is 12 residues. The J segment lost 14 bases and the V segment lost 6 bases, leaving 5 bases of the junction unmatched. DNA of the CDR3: TGTGCCAGCAGGGGACAGGGCATAGCCCTCCACTTT. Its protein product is CASRGQGIALHF.

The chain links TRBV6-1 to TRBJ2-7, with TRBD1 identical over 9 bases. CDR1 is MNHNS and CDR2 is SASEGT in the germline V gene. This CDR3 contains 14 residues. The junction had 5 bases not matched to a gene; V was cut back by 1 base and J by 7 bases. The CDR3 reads CASSEGDRDGEQYF. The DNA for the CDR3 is TGTGCCAGCAGTGAAGGGGACAGGGACGGAGAGCAGTACTTC.

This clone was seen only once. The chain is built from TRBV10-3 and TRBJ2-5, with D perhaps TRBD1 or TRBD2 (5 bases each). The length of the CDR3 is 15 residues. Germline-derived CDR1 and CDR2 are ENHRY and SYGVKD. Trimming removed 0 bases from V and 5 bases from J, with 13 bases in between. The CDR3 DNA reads TGTGCCATCAGTGAGTCTACGGGGCGCATTGAGACCCAGTACTTC. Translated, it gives CAISESTGRIETQYF.

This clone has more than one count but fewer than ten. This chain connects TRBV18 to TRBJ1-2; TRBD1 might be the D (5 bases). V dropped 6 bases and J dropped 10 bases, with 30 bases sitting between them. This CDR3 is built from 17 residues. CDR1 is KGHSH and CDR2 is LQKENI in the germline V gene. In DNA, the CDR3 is TGTGCCAGCTCCCTAAACCCTACCTTCCGCGGACACATAACCTACACCTTC. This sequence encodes CASSLNPTFRGHITYTF.

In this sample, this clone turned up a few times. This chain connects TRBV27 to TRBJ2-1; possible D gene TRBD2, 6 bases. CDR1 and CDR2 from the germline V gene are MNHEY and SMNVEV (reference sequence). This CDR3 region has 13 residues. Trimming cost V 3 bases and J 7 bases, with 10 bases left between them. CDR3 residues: CASSLTSWNEQFF. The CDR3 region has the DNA TGTGCCAGCAGTTTGACTAGTTGGAATGAGCAGTTCTTC.

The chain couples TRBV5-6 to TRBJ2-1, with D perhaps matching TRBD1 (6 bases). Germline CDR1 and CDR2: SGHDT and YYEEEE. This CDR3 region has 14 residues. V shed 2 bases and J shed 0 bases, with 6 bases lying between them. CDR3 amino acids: CASSLQGSYNEQFF. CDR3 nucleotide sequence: TGTGCCAGCAGCTTACAGGGCTCCTACAATGAGCAGTTCTTC. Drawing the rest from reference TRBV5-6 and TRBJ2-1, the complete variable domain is DAGVTQSPTHLIKTRGQQVTLRCSPKSGHDTVSWYQQALGQGPQFIFQYYEEEERQRGNFPDRFSGHQFPNYSSELNVNALLLGDSALYLCASSLQGSYNEQFFGPGTRLTVL.

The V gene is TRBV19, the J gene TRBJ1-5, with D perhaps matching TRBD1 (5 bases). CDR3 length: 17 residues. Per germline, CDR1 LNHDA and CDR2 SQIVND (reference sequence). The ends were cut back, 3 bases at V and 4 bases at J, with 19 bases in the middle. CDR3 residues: CASSMDSGVRGNQPQHF. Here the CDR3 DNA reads TGTGCCAGTAGTATGGATTCGGGAGTTAGGGGAAATCAGCCCCAGCATTTT. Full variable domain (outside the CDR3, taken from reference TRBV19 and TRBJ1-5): DGGITQSPKYLFRKEGQNVTLSCEQNLNHDAMYWYRQDPGQGLRLIYYSQIVNDFQKGDIAEGYSVSREKKESFPLTVTSAQKNPTAFYLCASSMDSGVRGNQPQHFGDGTRLSIL.

In DNA, the CDR3 is TGTGCCAGCAGCTTACAGGGGGGAAGCAATCAGCCCCAGCATTTT. Its protein product is CASSLQGGSNQPQHF. The V call is TRBV7-9, the J call TRBJ1-5; TRBD1 matches 7 bases. V trimming: 2 bases; J trimming: 1 base; junction bases outside the gene matches: 2. Germline values: CDR1 SEHNR, CDR2 FQNEAQ (reference sequence). This CDR3 region has 15 residues.

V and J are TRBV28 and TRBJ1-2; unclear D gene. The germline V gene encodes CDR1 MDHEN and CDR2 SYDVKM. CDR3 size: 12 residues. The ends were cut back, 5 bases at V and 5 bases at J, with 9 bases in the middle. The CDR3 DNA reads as TGTGCCAGCAGTATGATGGGATATGGCTACACCTTC. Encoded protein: CASSMMGYGYTF.

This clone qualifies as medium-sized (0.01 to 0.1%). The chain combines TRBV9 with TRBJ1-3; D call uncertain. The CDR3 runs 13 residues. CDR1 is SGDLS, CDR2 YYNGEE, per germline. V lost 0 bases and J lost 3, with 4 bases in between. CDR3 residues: CASSVDVGNTIYF. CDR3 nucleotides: TGTGCCAGCAGCGTAGATGTTGGAAACACCATATATTTT.

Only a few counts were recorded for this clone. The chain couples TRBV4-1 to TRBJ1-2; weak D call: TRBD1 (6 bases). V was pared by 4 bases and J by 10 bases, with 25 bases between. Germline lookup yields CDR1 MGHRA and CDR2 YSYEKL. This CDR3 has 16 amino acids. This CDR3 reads CASSLPSTSGTPDYTF. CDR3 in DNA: TGCGCCAGCAGCCTACCCTCTACCTCCGGGACACCGGACTACACCTTC.

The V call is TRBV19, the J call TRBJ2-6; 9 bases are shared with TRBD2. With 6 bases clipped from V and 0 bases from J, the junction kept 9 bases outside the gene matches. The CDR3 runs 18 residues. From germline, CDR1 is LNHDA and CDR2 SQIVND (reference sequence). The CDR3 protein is CASSQGTSSSSGANVLTF. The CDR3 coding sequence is TGTGCCAGTAGCCAAGGGACTAGCAGCAGCTCTGGGGCCAACGTCCTGACTTTC.

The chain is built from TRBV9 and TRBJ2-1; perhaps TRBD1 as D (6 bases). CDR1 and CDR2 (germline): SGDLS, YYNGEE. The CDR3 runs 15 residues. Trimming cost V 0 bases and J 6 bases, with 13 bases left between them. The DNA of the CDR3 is TGTGCCAGCAGCGTAGGATGGGGGCTACTCAATGAGCAGTTCTTC. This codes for CASSVGWGLLNEQFF.